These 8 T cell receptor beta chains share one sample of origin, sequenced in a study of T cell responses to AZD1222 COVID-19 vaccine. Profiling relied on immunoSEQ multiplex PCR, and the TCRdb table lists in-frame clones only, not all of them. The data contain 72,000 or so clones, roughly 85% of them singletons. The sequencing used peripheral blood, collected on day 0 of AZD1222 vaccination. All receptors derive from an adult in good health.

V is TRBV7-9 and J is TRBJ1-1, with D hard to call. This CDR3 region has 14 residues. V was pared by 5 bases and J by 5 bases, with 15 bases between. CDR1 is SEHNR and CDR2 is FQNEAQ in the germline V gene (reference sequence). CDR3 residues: CASSPPSGVTEAFF. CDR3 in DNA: TGTGCCAGCAGCCCTCCCAGCGGGGTTACTGAAGCTTTCTTT.

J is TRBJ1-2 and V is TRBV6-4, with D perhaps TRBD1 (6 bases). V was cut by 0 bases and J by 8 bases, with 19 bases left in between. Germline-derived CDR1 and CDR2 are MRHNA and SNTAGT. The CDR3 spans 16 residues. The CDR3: CASSDSGGPLTGGYTF. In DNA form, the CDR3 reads TGTGCCAGCAGTGACTCGGGGGGACCGCTTACAGGGGGCTACACCTTC.

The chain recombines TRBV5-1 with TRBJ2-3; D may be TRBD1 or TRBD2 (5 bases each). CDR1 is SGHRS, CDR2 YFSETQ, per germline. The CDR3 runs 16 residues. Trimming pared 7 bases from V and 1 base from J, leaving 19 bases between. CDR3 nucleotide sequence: TGCGCCAGCCGCCGGGGCCAGGGAGATGGCACAGATACGCAGTATTTT. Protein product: CASRRGQGDGTDTQYF.

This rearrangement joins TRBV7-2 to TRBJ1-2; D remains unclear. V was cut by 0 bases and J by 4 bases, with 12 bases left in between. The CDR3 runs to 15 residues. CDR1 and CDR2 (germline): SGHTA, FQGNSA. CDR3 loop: CASSLATAGFYGYTF. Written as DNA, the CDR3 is TGTGCCAGCAGCTTAGCGACTGCAGGTTTCTATGGCTACACCTTC.

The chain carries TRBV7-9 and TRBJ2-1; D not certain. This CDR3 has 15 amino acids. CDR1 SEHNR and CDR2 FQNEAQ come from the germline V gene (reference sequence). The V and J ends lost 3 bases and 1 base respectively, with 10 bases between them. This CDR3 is CASSFRSTSYNEQFF. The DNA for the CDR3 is TGTGCCAGCAGCTTCAGGTCAACATCCTACAATGAGCAGTTCTTC.

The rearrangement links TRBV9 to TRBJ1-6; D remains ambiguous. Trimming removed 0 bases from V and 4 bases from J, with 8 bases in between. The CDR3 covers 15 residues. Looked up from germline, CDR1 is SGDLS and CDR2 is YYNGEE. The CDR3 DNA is TGTGCCAGCAGCGTAGTTGGAGGGTATAATTCACCCCTCCACTTT. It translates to CASSVVGGYNSPLHF.

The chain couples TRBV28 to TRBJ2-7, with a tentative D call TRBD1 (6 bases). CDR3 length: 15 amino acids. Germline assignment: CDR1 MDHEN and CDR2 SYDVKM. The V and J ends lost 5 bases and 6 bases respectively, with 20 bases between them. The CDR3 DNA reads TGTGCCAGCAGTCTCCCCAATTTGGGGGCCTCCGAGCAGTACTTC. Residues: CASSLPNLGASEQYF.

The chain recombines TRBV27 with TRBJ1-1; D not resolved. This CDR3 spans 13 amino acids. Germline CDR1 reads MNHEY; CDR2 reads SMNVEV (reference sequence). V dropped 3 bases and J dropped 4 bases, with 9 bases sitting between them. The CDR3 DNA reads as TGTGCCAGCAGTTTTTATGTTGGCACTGAAGCTTTCTTT. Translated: CASSFYVGTEAFF.